Given below is one T cell receptor beta chain in context. Clones were sequenced by immunoSEQ multiplex PCR, and TCRdb holds only the in-frame ones, with some missing. The sample has hundreds of thousands of clones; 82% are singletons. The record originates from a study of blood T cell repertoires in COVID-19. Background on the study: The analysed material was cDNA or gDNA that came from T cells, B-cell-depleted T cells, or PBMCs.

Clinical histories supplied by participants themselves formed the basis of cohort assignment. The V gene's germline CDR1 is MDHEN and CDR2 SYDVKM. The V gene end was trimmed by 5 bases and the J gene end by 7 bases; junction bases not matched to a gene: 9. This CDR3 has 16 amino acids. Material: PBMCs or T cells enriched from blood (not recorded which). The rearrangement links TRBV28 to TRBJ2-1; TRBD2 aligns across 12 bases. The clonotype was recovered from an older woman who had recovered from COVID-19. CDR3 DNA sequence: TGTGCCAGCAGTCCCCTGACTAGCGGGAGTCGGAATGAGCAGTTCTTC. Translated: CASSPLTSGSRNEQFF.